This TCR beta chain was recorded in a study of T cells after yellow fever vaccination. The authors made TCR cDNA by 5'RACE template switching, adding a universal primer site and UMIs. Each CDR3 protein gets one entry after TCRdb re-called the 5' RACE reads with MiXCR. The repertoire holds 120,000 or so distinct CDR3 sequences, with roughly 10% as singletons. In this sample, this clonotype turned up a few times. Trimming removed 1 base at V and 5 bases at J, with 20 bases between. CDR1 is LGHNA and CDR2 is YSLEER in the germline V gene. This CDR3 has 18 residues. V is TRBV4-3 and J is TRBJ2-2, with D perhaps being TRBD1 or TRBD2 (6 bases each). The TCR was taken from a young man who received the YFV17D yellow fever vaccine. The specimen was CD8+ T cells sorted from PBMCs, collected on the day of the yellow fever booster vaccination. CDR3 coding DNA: TGCGCCAGCAGCCAAGCCGGGGGCTGGGGGCTTGGGACCGGGGAGCTGTTTTTT. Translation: CASSQAGGWGLGTGELFF.